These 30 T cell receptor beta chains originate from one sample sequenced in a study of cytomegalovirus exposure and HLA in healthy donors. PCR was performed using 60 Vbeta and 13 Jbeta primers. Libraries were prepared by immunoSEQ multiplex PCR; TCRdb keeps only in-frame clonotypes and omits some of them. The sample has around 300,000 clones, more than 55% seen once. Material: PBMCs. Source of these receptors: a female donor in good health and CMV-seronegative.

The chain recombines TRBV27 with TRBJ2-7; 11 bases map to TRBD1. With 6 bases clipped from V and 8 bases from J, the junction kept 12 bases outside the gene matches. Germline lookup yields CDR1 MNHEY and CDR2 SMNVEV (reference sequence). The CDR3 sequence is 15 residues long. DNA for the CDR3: TGTGCCAGCAGAAGAGCGGACAGGGGGCTGGGGAAGCAGTACTTC. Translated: CASRRADRGLGKQYF.

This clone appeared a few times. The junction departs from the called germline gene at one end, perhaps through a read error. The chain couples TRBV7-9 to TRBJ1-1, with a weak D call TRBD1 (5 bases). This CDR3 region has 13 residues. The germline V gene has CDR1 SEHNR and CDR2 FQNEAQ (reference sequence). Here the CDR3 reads CSSSHPRGTEAFF. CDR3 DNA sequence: TGTTCCAGCAGCCATCCAAGGGGCACTGAAGCTTTCTTT.

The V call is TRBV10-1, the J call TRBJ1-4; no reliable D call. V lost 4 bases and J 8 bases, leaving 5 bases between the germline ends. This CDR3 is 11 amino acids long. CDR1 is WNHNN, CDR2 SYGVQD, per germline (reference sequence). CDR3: CASSGGEKLFF. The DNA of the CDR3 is TGCGCCAGCAGTGGAGGAGAAAAACTGTTTTTT.

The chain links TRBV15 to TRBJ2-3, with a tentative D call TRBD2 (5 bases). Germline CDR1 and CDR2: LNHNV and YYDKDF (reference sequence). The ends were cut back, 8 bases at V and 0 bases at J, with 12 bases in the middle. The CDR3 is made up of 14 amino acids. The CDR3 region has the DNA TGTGCCACCCGGGTAGCGCTGAGCACAGATACGCAGTATTTT. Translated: CATRVALSTDTQYF.

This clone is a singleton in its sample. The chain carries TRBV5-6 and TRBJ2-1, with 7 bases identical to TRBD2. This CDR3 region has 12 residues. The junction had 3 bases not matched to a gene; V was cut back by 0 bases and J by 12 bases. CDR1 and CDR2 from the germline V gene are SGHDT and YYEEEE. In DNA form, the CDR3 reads TGTGCCAGCAGCTTGGAGGCGGGGGTGCAGTTCTTC. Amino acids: CASSLEAGVQFF.

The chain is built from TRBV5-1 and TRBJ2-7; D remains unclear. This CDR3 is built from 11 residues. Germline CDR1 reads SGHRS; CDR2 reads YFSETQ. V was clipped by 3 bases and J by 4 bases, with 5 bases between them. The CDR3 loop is CASSSQYEQYF. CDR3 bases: TGCGCCAGCAGCTCCCAGTACGAGCAGTACTTC.

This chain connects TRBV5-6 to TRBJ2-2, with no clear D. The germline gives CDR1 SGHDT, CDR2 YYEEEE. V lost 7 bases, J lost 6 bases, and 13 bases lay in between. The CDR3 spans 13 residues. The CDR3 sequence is CASSRVVAGELFF. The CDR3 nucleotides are TGTGCCAGCTCCCGGGTGGTGGCCGGGGAGCTGTTTTTT.

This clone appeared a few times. The CDR3 sequence is CASSLRLAGRNEQFF. CDR3 nucleotides: TGCGCCAGCAGCTTGCGTCTAGCGGGAAGGAATGAGCAGTTCTTC. The chain joins TRBV5-1 to TRBJ2-1, with 9 nucleotides matching TRBD2. Germline V gene lookup returns CDR1 SGHRS and CDR2 YFSETQ. The CDR3 covers 15 residues. V was clipped by 1 base and J by 7 bases; unmatched bases: 6.

The CDR3 sequence is CAQGQGDYGYTF. The CDR3 bases are TGTGCCCAGGGACAGGGTGACTATGGCTACACCTTC. This rearrangement joins TRBV7-9 to TRBJ1-2, with 9 bases fitting TRBD1. Germline CDR1 and CDR2: SEHNR and FQNEAQ (reference sequence). Trimming cost V 11 bases and J 3 bases; bases outside gene matches: 4. The CDR3 length is 12 residues. The whole variable domain, filled in from reference TRBV7-9 and TRBJ1-2, reads DTGVSQNPRHKITKRGQNVTFRCDPISEHNRLYWYRQTLGQGPEFLTYFQNEAQLEKSRLLSDRFSAERPKGSFSTLEIQRTEQGDSAMYLCAQGQGDYGYTFGSGTRLTVV.

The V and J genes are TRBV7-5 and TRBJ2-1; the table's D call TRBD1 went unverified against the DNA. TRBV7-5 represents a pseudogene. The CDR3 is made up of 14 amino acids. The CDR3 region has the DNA TGTGCCAGAAACGAACAGGGACCTTACAATGAGCAGTTCTTC. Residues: CARNEQGPYNEQFF.

CDR3 sequence reads: CASEDYGQGGYEQYF. The DNA for the CDR3 is TGTGCCAGCGAAGACTACGGACAGGGAGGGTACGAGCAGTACTTC. The rearrangement links TRBV11-2 to TRBJ2-7, with D possibly matching TRBD1 (8 bases). The CDR3 totals 15 residues. V lost 8 bases, J lost 4 bases, and 21 bases lay in between. Germline V gene lookup returns CDR1 SGHAT and CDR2 FQNNGV.

CDR3 DNA sequence: TGTGCCAGCAGTTACGGGACATACTACGAGCAGTACTTC. It codes for CASSYGTYYEQYF. The chain joins TRBV6-5 to TRBJ2-5; weak D call: TRBD1 (6 bases). The last part of the DNA fits TRBJ2-7 better; the J call may be wrong. The germline gives CDR1 MNHEY, CDR2 SVGAGI. The CDR3 is 13 residues long.

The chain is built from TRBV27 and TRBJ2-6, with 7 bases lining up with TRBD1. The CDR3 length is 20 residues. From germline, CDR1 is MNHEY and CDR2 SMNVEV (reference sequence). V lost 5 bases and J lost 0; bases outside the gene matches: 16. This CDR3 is CASSTRTGTFTISGANVLTF. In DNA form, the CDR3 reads TGTGCCAGCAGTACCCGGACAGGCACCTTTACCATCTCTGGGGCCAACGTCCTGACTTTC.

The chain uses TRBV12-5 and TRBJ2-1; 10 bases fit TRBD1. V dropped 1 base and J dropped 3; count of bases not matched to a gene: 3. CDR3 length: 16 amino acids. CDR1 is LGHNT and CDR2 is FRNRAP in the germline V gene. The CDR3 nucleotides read TGTGCTAGTGGTTTGGGAGGGACAGGGGTCTACAATGAGCAGTTCTTC. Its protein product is CASGLGGTGVYNEQFF.

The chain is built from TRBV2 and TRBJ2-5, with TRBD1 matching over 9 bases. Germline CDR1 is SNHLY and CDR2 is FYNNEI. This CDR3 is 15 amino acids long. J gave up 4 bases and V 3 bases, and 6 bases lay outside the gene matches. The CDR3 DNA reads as TGTGCCAGCAGTGATACAGGGGGCGGCGGAGAGACCCAGTACTTC. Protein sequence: CASSDTGGGGETQYF.

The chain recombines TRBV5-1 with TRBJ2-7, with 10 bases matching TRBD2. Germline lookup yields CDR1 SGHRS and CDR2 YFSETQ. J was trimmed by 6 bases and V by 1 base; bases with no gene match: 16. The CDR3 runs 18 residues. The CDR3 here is CASSLLGLALGGYGEQYF. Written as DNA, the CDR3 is TGCGCCAGCAGCTTGCTGGGACTAGCGTTAGGGGGATATGGCGAGCAGTACTTC.

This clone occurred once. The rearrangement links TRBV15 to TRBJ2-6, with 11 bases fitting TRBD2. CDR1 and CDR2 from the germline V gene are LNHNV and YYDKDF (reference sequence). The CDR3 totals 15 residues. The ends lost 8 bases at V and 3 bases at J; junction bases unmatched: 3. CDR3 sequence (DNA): TGTGCCACCGTAGCGGGAGGGCTTGGGGCCAACGTCCTGACTTTC. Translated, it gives CATVAGGLGANVLTF.

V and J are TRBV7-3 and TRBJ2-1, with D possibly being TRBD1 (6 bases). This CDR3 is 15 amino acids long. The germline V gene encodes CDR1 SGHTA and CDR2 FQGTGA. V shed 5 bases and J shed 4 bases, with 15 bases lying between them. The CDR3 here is CASSITGDTYNEQFF. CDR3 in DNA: TGTGCCAGCAGCATCACCGGGGACACTTACAATGAGCAGTTCTTC.

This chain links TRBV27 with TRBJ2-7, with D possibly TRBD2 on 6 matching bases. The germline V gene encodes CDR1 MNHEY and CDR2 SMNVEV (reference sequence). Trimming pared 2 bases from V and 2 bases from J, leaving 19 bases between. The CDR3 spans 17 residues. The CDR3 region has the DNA TGTGCCAGCAGTTTAGGGGTGGTAGTAGCGGTTACCTACGAGCAGTACTTC. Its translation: CASSLGVVVAVTYEQYF.

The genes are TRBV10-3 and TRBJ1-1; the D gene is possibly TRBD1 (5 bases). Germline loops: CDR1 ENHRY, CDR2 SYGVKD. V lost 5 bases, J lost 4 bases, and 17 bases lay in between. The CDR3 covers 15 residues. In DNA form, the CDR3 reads TGTGCCATCAGTCCCCCAGGGATCACGGGCACTGAAGCTTTCTTT. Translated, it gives CAISPPGITGTEAFF.

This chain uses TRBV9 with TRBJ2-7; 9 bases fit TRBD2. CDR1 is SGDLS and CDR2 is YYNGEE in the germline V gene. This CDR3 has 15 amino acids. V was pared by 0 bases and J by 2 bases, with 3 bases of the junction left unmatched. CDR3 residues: CASSVGGGGAYEQYF. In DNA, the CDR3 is TGTGCCAGCAGCGTAGGGGGCGGGGGGGCCTACGAGCAGTACTTC.

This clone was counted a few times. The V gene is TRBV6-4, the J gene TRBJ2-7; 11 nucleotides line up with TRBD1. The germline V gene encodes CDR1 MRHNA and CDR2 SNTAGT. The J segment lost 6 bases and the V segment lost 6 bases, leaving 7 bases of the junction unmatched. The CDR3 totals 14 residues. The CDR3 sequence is CASSRTGGSGEQYF. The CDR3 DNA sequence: TGTGCCAGCAGCAGGACAGGGGGCTCAGGCGAGCAGTACTTC.

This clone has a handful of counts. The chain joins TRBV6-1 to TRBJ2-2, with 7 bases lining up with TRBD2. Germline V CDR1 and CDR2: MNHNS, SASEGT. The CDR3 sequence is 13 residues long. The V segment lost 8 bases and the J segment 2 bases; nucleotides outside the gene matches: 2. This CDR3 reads CASVGLNTGELFF. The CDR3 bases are TGTGCCAGCGTGGGACTAAACACCGGGGAGCTGTTTTTT.

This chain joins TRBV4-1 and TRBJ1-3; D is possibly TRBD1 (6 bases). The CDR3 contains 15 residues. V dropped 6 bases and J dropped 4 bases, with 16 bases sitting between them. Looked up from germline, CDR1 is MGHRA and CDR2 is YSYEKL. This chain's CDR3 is CASRAVQTGGNTIYF. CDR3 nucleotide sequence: TGCGCCAGCAGAGCCGTACAGACAGGAGGAAACACCATATATTTT.

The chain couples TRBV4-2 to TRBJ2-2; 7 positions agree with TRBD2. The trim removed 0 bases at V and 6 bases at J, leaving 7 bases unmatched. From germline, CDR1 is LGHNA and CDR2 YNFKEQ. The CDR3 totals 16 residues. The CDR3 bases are TGTGCCAGCAGCCAAGAAGGCGGGAGAGTAGCCGGGGAGCTGTTTTTT. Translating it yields CASSQEGGRVAGELFF.

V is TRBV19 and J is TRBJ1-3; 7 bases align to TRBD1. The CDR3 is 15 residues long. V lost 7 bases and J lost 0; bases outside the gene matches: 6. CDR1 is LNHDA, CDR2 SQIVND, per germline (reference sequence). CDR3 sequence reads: CASTLRDSSGNTIYF. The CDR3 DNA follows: TGTGCCAGTACCCTCCGGGACAGCTCTGGAAACACCATATATTTT.

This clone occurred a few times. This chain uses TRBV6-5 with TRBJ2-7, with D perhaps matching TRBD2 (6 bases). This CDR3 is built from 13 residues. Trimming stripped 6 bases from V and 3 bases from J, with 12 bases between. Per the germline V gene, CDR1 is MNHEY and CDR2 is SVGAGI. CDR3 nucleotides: TGTGCCAGCAGCCCCCGGGGGTTCTACGAGCAGTACTTC. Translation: CASSPRGFYEQYF.

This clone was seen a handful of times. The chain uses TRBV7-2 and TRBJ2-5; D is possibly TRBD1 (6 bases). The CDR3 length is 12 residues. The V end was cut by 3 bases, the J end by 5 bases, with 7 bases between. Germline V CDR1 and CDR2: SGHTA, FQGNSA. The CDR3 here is CASSFRGETQYF. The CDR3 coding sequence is TGTGCCAGCAGCTTTAGGGGGGAGACCCAGTACTTC. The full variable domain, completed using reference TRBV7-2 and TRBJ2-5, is GAGVSQSPSNKVTEKGKDVELRCDPISGHTALYWYRQSLGQGLEFLIYFQGNSAPDKSGLPSDRFSAERTGGSVSTLTIQRTQQEDSAVYLCASSFRGETQYFGPGTRLLVL.

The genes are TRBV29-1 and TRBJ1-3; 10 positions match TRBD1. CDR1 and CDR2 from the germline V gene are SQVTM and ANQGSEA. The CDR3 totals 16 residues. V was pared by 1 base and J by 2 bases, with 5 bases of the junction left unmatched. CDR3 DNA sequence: TGCAGCGTTGAAGGCCGACAGGGGGCGCCTGGAAACACCATATATTTT. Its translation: CSVEGRQGAPGNTIYF.

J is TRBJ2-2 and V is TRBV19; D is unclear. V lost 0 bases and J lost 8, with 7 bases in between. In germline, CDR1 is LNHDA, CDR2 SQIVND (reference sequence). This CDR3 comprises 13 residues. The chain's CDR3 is CASSIEVGGELFF. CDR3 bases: TGTGCCAGTAGTATAGAGGTCGGGGGGGAGCTGTTTTTT.